This T cell receptor (beta chain) was obtained from a study of control samples from healthy donors and cancer patients. Sequencing used immunoSEQ multiplex PCR; TCRdb keeps in-frame clones, though not all of them. The table includes around 170,000 clones, 85% to 95% detected once. To note about this clone: Relative to the germline gene, one junction end is altered; a read error may explain this.

The CDR3 runs to 16 residues. Germline CDR1 LNHDA, CDR2 SQIVND (reference sequence). The chain carries TRBV19 and TRBJ1-2, with unresolved D. The clonotype originates from a young man in good health. The specimen sequenced was blood. The CDR3 region has the DNA TGTGCCAGTAGTATCGGTTCCAACCTCCCGAACTATGGCTACGCCTTC. This encodes CASSIGSNLPNYGYAF.